These T cell receptor beta chains were read from a single sample in a study of CD8+CD57+ T cells in acquired aplastic anemia. TCRdb reprocessed the reads with MiXCR, giving one entry per CDR3 protein. The sample has 190,000 or so distinct CDR3 sequences, around 48% seen once. Source material: sorted CD4+, CD8+, or CD8+CD57+ T cells (not recorded which) from PBMCs. All receptors derive from a human donor with aplastic anemia. CDR3s include the opening cysteine and the closing phenylalanine or tryptophan. The D gene is left open where the match is weak. Where a row states a size, it is once, few, many or the class of an expanded clone; other rows omit it.

>TRBV7-9|TRBJ2-7|few|-
CASSPRTAEQYF
TGTGCCAGCAGCCCCCGGACGGCCGAGCAGTACTTC
>TRBV7-9|TRBJ1-4|-|TRBD1
CASSQGQGNEKLFF
TGTGCCAGCAGCCAGGGACAGGGGAATGAAAAACTGTTTTTT
>TRBV7-9|TRBJ2-3|-|-
CASSLVSVADTQYF
TGTGCCAGCAGCTTAGTGTCTGTCGCGGATACGCAGTATTTT
>TRBV7-9|TRBJ2-1|many|-
CASSSRVAGRNNEQFF
TGTGCCAGCAGCTCAAGGGTGGCAGGGAGGAACAATGAGCAGTTCTTC
>TRBV7-2|TRBJ2-7|many|-
CASSLTGGVGYEQYF
TGTGCCAGCAGCCTCACCGGAGGGGTGGGCTACGAGCAGTACTTC
>TRBV7-2|TRBJ2-7|-|-
CASSFGGGAYERHF
-
>TRBV6-5|TRBJ2-5|many|-
CASSYPGQQKQETQYF
TGTGCCAGCAGTTACCCCGGACAGCAAAAACAAGAGACCCAGTACTTC
>TRBV15|TRBJ2-7|-|TRBD2
CATSRVVASGSYEQYF
TGTGCCACCAGCAGAGTCGTGGCTAGCGGCTCCTACGAGCAGTACTTC
>TRBV29-1|TRBJ2-3|medium-sized|TRBD1
CSVGTGTDTQYF
TGCAGCGTGGGGACAGGCACAGATACGCAGTATTTT
>TRBV24-1|TRBJ2-3|few|TRBD2
CATSDRKAGGHTDTQYF
TGTGCCACCAGTGATCGTAAGGCGGGGGGCCACACAGATACGCAGTATTTT
>TRBV11-3|TRBJ2-7|many|TRBD2
CASSLDPGRAGEQYF
TGTGCCAGCAGCTTAGACCCGGGTCGAGCGGGAGAGCAGTACTTC
>TRBV6-1|TRBJ1-1|-|-
CASRSGDAEAFF
TGTGCCAGCAGATCAGGGGATGCTGAAGCTTTCTTT
>TRBV27|TRBJ2-1|many|-
CASSTLANDEQFF
TGTGCCAGCAGTACACTAGCCAATGATGAGCAGTTCTTC
>TRBV29-1|TRBJ2-1|few|-
CSVVPSYNEQFF
TGCAGCGTAGTACCCTCCTACAATGAGCAGTTCTTC
>TRBV15|TRBJ2-7|-|-
CATSSRTVPYEQYF
TGTGCCACCAGCAGCCGGACAGTACCCTACGAGCAGTACTTC
>TRBV11-3|TRBJ2-2|few|-
CASSSGARRTGELFF
TGTGCCAGCAGCTCCGGGGCCCGCCGCACCGGGGAGCTGTTTTTT
>TRBV7-9|TRBJ2-7|-|TRBD1
CASSHGQGALYEQYF
TGTGCCAGCAGCCACGGACAGGGGGCGTTGTACGAGCAGTACTTC
>TRBV11-2|TRBJ2-5|-|TRBD1
CASSPPTGFETQYF
TGTGCCAGCAGCCCTCCGACAGGGTTCGAGACCCAGTACTTC
>TRBV11-2|TRBJ2-1|-|TRBD2
CASSLGVLAGIEGPFF
TGTGCCAGCAGCCTGGGAGTGCTAGCGGGGATCGAGGGTCCGTTCTTC
>TRBV4-2|TRBJ2-1|few|TRBD2
CASSLLPGLAQEQFF
TGTGCCAGCAGCCTCCTACCGGGACTAGCACAGGAGCAGTTCTTC
>TRBV14|TRBJ1-1|many|-
CASSRASVPEAFF
TGTGCCAGCAGCCGGGCTTCGGTCCCTGAAGCTTTCTTT
>TRBV24-1|TRBJ1-1|-|TRBD1
CATSDSRGAGTEAFF
TGTGCCACCAGTGATTCCAGGGGGGCGGGAACTGAAGCTTTCTTT
>TRBV20-1|TRBJ1-1|few|TRBD1
CSASQGVDTEAFF
TGCAGTGCTAGCCAGGGGGTGGACACTGAAGCTTTCTTT
>TRBV9|TRBJ2-7|-|-
CASSAGTPGYEQYF
TGTGCCAGCAGCGCCGGGACTCCGGGCTACGAGCAGTACTTC
>TRBV9|TRBJ2-3|-|-
CASSRNTDTQYF
TGTGCCAGCAGCCGAAACACAGATACGCAGTATTTT
>TRBV7-8|TRBJ1-1|few|-
CASSHGTPNTEAFF
TGTGCCAGCAGCCACGGGACACCGAACACTGAAGCTTTCTTT
>TRBV28|TRBJ1-6|few|-
CASSYPILGNSPLHF
TGTGCCAGCAGTTACCCGATTTTGGGGAATTCACCCCTCCACTTT
>TRBV24-1|TRBJ2-3|-|TRBD2
CATSVRTSGVTDTQYF
TGTGCCACCAGTGTGAGGACTAGCGGAGTCACAGATACGCAGTATTTT
>TRBV6-5|TRBJ2-7|-|-
CASSSAGSYEQYF
TGTGCCAGCAGTTCGGCGGGGTCCTACGAGCAGTACTTC
>TRBV20-1|TRBJ2-7|many|TRBD1
CSAKRDRDEQYF
TGCAGTGCAAAACGGGACAGAGACGAGCAGTACTTC
>TRBV7-9|TRBJ2-1|many|-
CASSRDYNEQFF
TGTGCCAGCAGCAGAGACTACAATGAGCAGTTCTTC
>TRBV2|TRBJ1-6|-|TRBD1
CASSSTTGELNSPLHF
TGTGCCAGCAGTTCCACAACAGGGGAACTTAATTCACCCCTCCACTTT
>TRBV7-2|TRBJ1-2|-|-
CASSLEVGYGYTF
TGTGCCAGCAGCTTAGAAGTGGGCTATGGCTACACCTTC
>TRBV20-1|TRBJ2-5|many|-
CSATDHGTPSKTQYF
TGCAGTGCAACAGATCACGGGACACCTTCTAAGACCCAGTACTTC
>TRBV5-4|TRBJ2-5|-|TRBD1
CASSYRTGAETQYF
TGTGCCAGCAGTTATAGGACAGGGGCAGAGACCCAGTACTTC
>TRBV7-6|TRBJ2-1|few|TRBD1
CASSPRDSDLYNEQSF
TGTGCCAGCAGCCCTAGGGACAGCGACCTTTACAATGAGCAGTCCTTC
>TRBV30|TRBJ1-1|many|TRBD1
CAWSAGTGATF
TGTGCCTGGAGTGCCGGGACAGGGGCGACGTTT
>TRBV9|TRBJ2-3|many|-
CASSPRVVSTDTQYF
TGTGCCAGCAGCCCCCGGGTAGTCTCCACAGATACGCAGTATTTT
>TRBV7-3|TRBJ2-1|many|TRBD2
CASKAGGSYNEQFF
TGTGCCAGCAAGGCGGGGGGGTCCTACAATGAGCAGTTCTTC
>TRBV27|TRBJ2-7|-|TRBD2
CASRSGTSGSEQYF
TGTGCCAGCAGATCCGGGACTAGCGGGAGCGAGCAGTACTTC
>TRBV24-1|TRBJ2-2|-|TRBD1
CATSESTGEDTGELFF
TGTGCCACCAGTGAGTCGACAGGGGAGGACACCGGGGAGCTGTTTTTT
>TRBV24-1|TRBJ2-2|few|TRBD1
CATSSGGEETGELFF
TGTGCCACCAGTTCAGGGGGCGAAGAGACCGGGGAGCTGTTTTTT
>TRBV7-8|TRBJ2-5|-|-
CASSFWATRQETQYF
TGTGCCAGCAGCTTTTGGGCTACCCGCCAGGAGACCCAGTACTTC
>TRBV19|TRBJ2-7|many|TRBD1
CASSSRLAGGYYEQYF
TGTGCCAGTAGCAGTCGCCTGGCAGGGGGATACTACGAGCAGTACTTC
>TRBV19|TRBJ1-6|-|-
CAAGRNKAHNSLLHF
TGTGCCGCGGGGAGGAATAAAGCCCATAATTCACTCCTCCACTTT
>TRBV7-2|TRBJ1-3|many|-
CASSFTGTGNTIYF
TGTGCCAGCAGCTTTACAGGGACTGGAAACACCATATATTTT
>TRBV2|TRBJ1-6|-|TRBD1
CASSGGQANSPLHF
TGTGCCAGCAGCGGAGGACAGGCTAATTCACCCCTCCACTTT
>TRBV6-1|TRBJ2-7|-|TRBD2
CASSRLAETSYEQYF
TGTGCCAGCAGCCGACTAGCGGAGACTTCCTACGAGCAGTACTTC
>TRBV19|TRBJ1-6|many|TRBD1
CASSKRTGGNNSPLHF
TGTGCCAGTAGTAAAAGGACAGGGGGCAATAATTCACCCCTCCACTTT
>TRBV19|TRBJ2-6|-|-
CASSPDKTNSGANVLTF
TGTGCCAGTAGTCCGGACAAGACGAACTCTGGGGCCAACGTCCTGACTTTC
>TRBV6-1|TRBJ2-7|-|TRBD1
CATLGTVSYEQYF
TGTGCCACCTTAGGGACAGTTTCCTACGAGCAGTACTTC
>TRBV4-2|TRBJ2-1|-|TRBD2
CASSQDEGAGLAASYNEQFF
TGTGCCAGCAGCCAAGACGAGGGGGCAGGACTAGCGGCCTCCTACAATGAGCAGTTCTTC
>TRBV12-3/TRBV12-4|TRBJ1-5|many|-
CASSGTDNQPQHF
TGTGCCAGCAGTGGGACGGATAATCAGCCCCAGCATTTT
>TRBV7-2|TRBJ2-5|many|-
CASSFWPVKETQYF
TGTGCCAGCAGCTTTTGGCCGGTTAAAGAGACCCAGTACTTC
>TRBV6-1|TRBJ2-7|many|-
CASSTDNLPYEQYF
TGTGCCAGCAGTACGGACAACCTACCCTACGAGCAGTACTTC
>TRBV27|TRBJ2-3|-|TRBD1
CASSLVAGQGPDTQYF
TGTGCCAGCAGTTTAGTCGCGGGACAGGGCCCAGATACGCAGTATTTT
>TRBV19|TRBJ2-2|-|-
CATPDSDTGELFF
TGTGCCACCCCGGACAGCGACACCGGGGAGCTGTTTTTT
>TRBV20-1|TRBJ2-6|once|-
CSARAGGPYYSGANVLTF
TGCAGTGCTAGAGCTGGGGGACCGTATTACTCTGGGGCCAACGTCCTGACTTTC
>TRBV19|TRBJ2-1|many|TRBD2
CASRRLAGDNEQFF
TGTGCCAGTAGACGACTAGCGGGTGACAATGAGCAGTTCTTC
>TRBV20-1|TRBJ2-7|-|TRBD1
CSARADRADFYEQYF
TGCAGTGCTAGAGCTGACAGGGCGGACTTCTACGAGCAGTACTTC